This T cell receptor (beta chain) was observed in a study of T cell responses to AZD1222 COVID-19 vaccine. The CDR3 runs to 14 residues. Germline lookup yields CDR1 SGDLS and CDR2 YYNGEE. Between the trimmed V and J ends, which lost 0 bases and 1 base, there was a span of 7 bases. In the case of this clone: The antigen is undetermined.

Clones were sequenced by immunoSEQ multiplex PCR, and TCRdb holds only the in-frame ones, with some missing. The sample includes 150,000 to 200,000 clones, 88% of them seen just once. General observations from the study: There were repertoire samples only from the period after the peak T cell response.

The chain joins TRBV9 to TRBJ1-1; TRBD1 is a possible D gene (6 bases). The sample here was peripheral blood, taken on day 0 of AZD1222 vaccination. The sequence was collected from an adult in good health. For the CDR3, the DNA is TGTGCCAGCAGCGTAGCAGGGGCGAACACTGAAGCTTTCTTT. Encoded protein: CASSVAGANTEAFF.